The rows below give T cell receptor beta chains drawn from one sample of a study of cytomegalovirus exposure and HLA in healthy donors. Here immunoSEQ multiplex PCR was the method, and the copy in TCRdb shows in-frame clones only, minus some. Of about 140,000 clones listed, over 65% are singletons. The sequenced sample consisted of PBMCs. Receptors originate from a female donor in good health and CMV-seropositive. Both conserved end residues are part of each CDR3. The D gene is left open where the match is weak. The listing skips clone size in some rows; elsewhere it reads once, few, many or a size class.

abundance,v_gene,j_gene,d_gene,CDR3nt,CDR3aa
NA,TRBV7-7,TRBJ2-1,TRBD2,TGTGCCAGCAGCTTAGGGGGACTAGCGACCTACAATGAGCAGTTCTTC,CASSLGGLATYNEQFF
NA,TRBV14,TRBJ2-5,TRBD2,TGTGCCAGCAGCCGCCTCGGAGCGGGGGGGCAAGAGACCCAGTACTTC,CASSRLGAGGQETQYF
NA,TRBV30,TRBJ2-1,TRBD2,TGTGCCTGGAGTGTACTCCGGACTAGCGGGATCCACTACAATGAGCAGTTCTTC,CAWSVLRTSGIHYNEQFF
NA,TRBV6-4,TRBJ2-3,TRBD2,TGTGCCAGCAGTGACTCGACGGGGGGGCGGATAGATACGCAGTATTTT,CASSDSTGGRIDTQYF
NA,TRBV27,TRBJ2-3,NA,TGTGCCAGCACGGGATGGGATACGCAGTATTTT,CASTGWDTQYF
NA,TRBV7-3,TRBJ2-1,TRBD2,TGTGCCAGCAGCTTATTTGCCACCGGGACTAGCGGGAGTAATGAGCAGTTCTTC,CASSLFATGTSGSNEQFF
NA,TRBV30,TRBJ1-6,NA,TGTGCCTGGAGTGAAAAGAGCTCCTATAATTCACCCCTCCACTTT,CAWSEKSSYNSPLHF
NA,TRBV7-6,TRBJ1-5,NA,TGTGCCAGCAGCCCCGACGGGTACCAGCCCCAGCATTTT,CASSPDGYQPQHF
few,TRBV28,TRBJ2-2,TRBD1,TGTGCCAGCAAAATCCTTAGGGGGCTCGACACCGGGGAGCTGTTTTTT,CASKILRGLDTGELFF
NA,TRBV11-2,TRBJ2-7,TRBD2,TGTGCCAGCAGCTTAGAGGGGACTACCTACGAGCAGTACTTC,CASSLEGTTYEQYF
NA,TRBV12-5,TRBJ2-3,NA,TGTGCTAGTGGTTTGGGACAGGGAGGAGATACGCAGTATTTT,CASGLGQGGDTQYF
once,TRBV30,TRBJ1-4,NA,TGTGCCTGGAGACAGGGCGGGTCAACTAATGAAAAACTGTTTTTT,CAWRQGGSTNEKLFF
NA,TRBV25-1,TRBJ1-2,TRBD1,TGTGCCAGCAGTGGGGGACAGAACTTCTATGGCTACACCTTC,CASSGGQNFYGYTF
NA,TRBV11-2,TRBJ2-5,NA,TGTGCCAGCAGCCTGTACGAGGGTTTCGGAGAGACCCAGTACTTC,CASSLYEGFGETQYF
NA,TRBV5-1,TRBJ2-1,NA,TGCGCCAGCAGGGGGCAGGCCTACAATGAGCAGTTCTTC,CASRGQAYNEQFF
once,TRBV5-8,TRBJ2-3,NA,TGTGCCAGCAGCTTGGGGGAGCTGGGTGCTACTAGCACAGATACGCAGTATTTT,CASSLGELGATSTDTQYF
few,TRBV4-1,TRBJ2-7,TRBD1,TGCGCCAGCAGCCAAGGGGGGGACAGGGTCTACGAGCAGTACTTC,CASSQGGDRVYEQYF
NA,TRBV6-4,TRBJ1-4,TRBD1,TGTGCCAGCAGTCCTACAGGGGGCAGGAATGAAAAACTGTTTTTT,CASSPTGGRNEKLFF
few,TRBV5-4,TRBJ2-7,TRBD1,TGTGCCAGCAGCCACGAGAGGGGACAGGGTGGCAACGAGCAGTACTTC,CASSHERGQGGNEQYF
NA,TRBV4-1,TRBJ2-5,TRBD2,TGCGCCAGCAGCCAAGATCCAGGGCGGGAGCAGTACTTC,CASSQDPGREQYF
NA,TRBV4-1,TRBJ2-5,TRBD2,TGCGCCAGCAGCCAAGATCAAGGGAGGGCCAAGACCCAGTACTTC,CASSQDQGRAKTQYF
NA,TRBV19,TRBJ1-2,NA,TGTGCCAGTAGTATTAGTCGGGGTGACTATGGCTACACCTTC,CASSISRGDYGYTF
few,TRBV10-3,TRBJ2-7,TRBD2,TGTGCCATCAGTGAAACGAGCGGGAGTTCCCCCTACGAGCAGTACTTC,CAISETSGSSPYEQYF
NA,TRBV6-5,TRBJ2-1,NA,TGTGCCAGCAGTCTTTCAGTCCGCTACAATGAGCAGTTCTTC,CASSLSVRYNEQFF
NA,TRBV11-2,TRBJ1-3,NA,TGTGCCAGCAGCTCCGGGACACCCTACTATGGAAACACCATATATTTT,CASSSGTPYYGNTIYF
NA,TRBV5-1,TRBJ1-4,TRBD1,TGCGCCAGCAGCTTGGAAAGGGGGCAGGGTCGGGAAAAACTGTTTTTT,CASSLERGQGREKLFF
NA,TRBV6-1,TRBJ2-1,NA,TGTGCCAGCAGTGTGGAGAGGTTCAATGAGCAGTTCTTC,CASSVERFNEQFF
NA,TRBV27,TRBJ2-1,TRBD2,TGTGCCAGCATCTCTAGCGGTGGGGGCAATGAGCAGTTCTTC,CASISSGGGNEQFF
NA,TRBV6-1,TRBJ1-1,NA,TGTGCCAGTGGGACACCTCTCATGAACACTGAAGCTTTCTTT,CASGTPLMNTEAFF
NA,TRBV2,TRBJ2-2,TRBD1,TGTGCCAGCAGCCGACGGACAGGGCCATGGACCGGGGAGCTGTTTTTT,CASSRRTGPWTGELFF
NA,TRBV13,TRBJ2-2,TRBD2,TGTGCCAGCAGCTCGTACTGGACTAGCGGGAGGGATAATACCGGGGAGCTGTTTTTT,CASSSYWTSGRDNTGELFF
NA,TRBV19,TRBJ1-1,NA,TGTGCCAGTATAACAGATTTGAACACTGAAGCTTTCTTT,CASITDLNTEAFF
NA,TRBV2,TRBJ2-3,TRBD2,TGTGCCAGCACTGGACTAGCGGTAGGGGATACGCAGTATTTT,CASTGLAVGDTQYF
NA,TRBV7-9,TRBJ2-1,NA,TGTGCCAGCAGCAGGGGGGGCTCCTACAATGAGCAGTTCTTC,CASSRGGSYNEQFF
NA,TRBV28,TRBJ1-1,NA,TGTGCCAGTACAGGTTCGATGAACACTGAAGCTTTCTTT,CASTGSMNTEAFF
NA,TRBV2,TRBJ1-1,NA,TGTGCCAGCAGTTTTGATGGGCCCTACGAAGCTTTCTTT,CASSFDGPYEAFF
NA,TRBV4-2,TRBJ2-1,NA,TGTGCCAGCAGCCAAGATGGGACAAACCCCTCCAATGAGCAGTTCTTC,CASSQDGTNPSNEQFF
NA,TRBV6-5,TRBJ1-2,NA,TGTGCCAGCAGCGACAGGAACTATGGCTACACCTTC,CASSDRNYGYTF
NA,TRBV5-4,TRBJ2-3,NA,TGTGCCAGCAGCTTGGAGCACACAGATACGCAGTATTTT,CASSLEHTDTQYF
NA,TRBV5-1,TRBJ2-7,TRBD2,TGCGCCAGCAGCTTAATAGCGGGAGGTCGCTACGAGCAGTACTTC,CASSLIAGGRYEQYF
NA,TRBV9,TRBJ1-5,NA,TGTGCCAGCAGCGTAGTTCGTTTTAATCCCGGAATGACTGCCAATCAGCCCCAGCATTTT,CASSVVRFNPGMTANQPQHF
NA,TRBV5-1,TRBJ2-7,NA,TGCGCCAGCAGCTTGGGGCTAGCTCAGTACGAGCAGTACTTC,CASSLGLAQYEQYF
few,TRBV6-1,TRBJ2-7,NA,TGTGCCAGCAGTGCCGGGGGTCCCTACGAGCAGTACTTC,CASSAGGPYEQYF
few,TRBV5-1,TRBJ1-2,TRBD1,TGCGCCAGCAGCGTGGACAGGGTTGGTGGCTACACCTTC,CASSVDRVGGYTF
NA,TRBV6-5,TRBJ2-7,TRBD1,TGTGCCAGCAGCGGCGCGGGACAGGGGGTAGGTGAGCAGTACTTC,CASSGAGQGVGEQYF
NA,TRBV5-4,TRBJ1-2,NA,TGTGCCAGCAGCTTGGTGTCAGGCTATGGCTACACCTTC,CASSLVSGYGYTF
NA,TRBV30,TRBJ1-3,TRBD1,TGTGCCTGGAGCATGGGACAGGGCTCTGGAAACACCATATATTTT,CAWSMGQGSGNTIYF
few,TRBV5-1,TRBJ2-2,NA,TGCGCCAGCAGCCCGTATATACAGGGAAACACCGGGGAGCTGTTTTTT,CASSPYIQGNTGELFF
NA,TRBV4-2,TRBJ1-5,NA,TGTGCCAGCAGCCGAACAGGTTCTGAGACAGTTCTTCAGCCCCAGCATTTT,CASSRTGSETVLQPQHF
NA,TRBV20-1,TRBJ1-4,NA,TGCAGTGCTAGACTCGGTGAAAAACTGTTTTTT,CSARLGEKLFF
NA,TRBV25-1,TRBJ2-7,TRBD1,TGTGCCAGCAGGGGACAGACCTACGAGCAGTACTTC,CASRGQTYEQYF
once,TRBV6-1,TRBJ1-1,NA,TGTGCCAGCAGTGAATGGGGAGGGAGATCTGAAGCTTTCTTT,CASSEWGGRSEAFF
NA,TRBV5-4,TRBJ2-7,NA,TGTGCCAGCAGCACCCCCGGCGGGTCCTACGAGCAGTACTTC,CASSTPGGSYEQYF
NA,TRBV6-1,TRBJ2-3,TRBD1,TGTGCCAGCAGCACCGGACAGGGTAGAACAGATACGCAGTATTTT,CASSTGQGRTDTQYF
NA,TRBV28,TRBJ1-2,NA,TGTGCCAGCAGTTTACAGGGATATGGCTACACCTTC,CASSLQGYGYTF
NA,TRBV5-4,TRBJ2-5,TRBD2,TGTGCCAGCAGCTTGGCGGCTAGCGGGGGGGCCGGAGAGACCCAGTACTTC,CASSLAASGGAGETQYF
NA,TRBV6-6,TRBJ2-6,NA,TGTGCCAGCAGTAAACAAGGGGGTTCTGGGGCCAACGTCCTGACTTTC,CASSKQGGSGANVLTF
NA,TRBV5-6,TRBJ1-1,TRBD1,TGTGCCAGCAGCATAGGGACAGGGGCCACTGAAGCTTTCTTT,CASSIGTGATEAFF
NA,TRBV10-1,TRBJ1-1,NA,TGCGCCAGCAGTGAGTCGGACAGAACTGAAGCTTTCTTT,CASSESDRTEAFF
NA,TRBV28,TRBJ1-2,TRBD1,TGTGCCAGCAGACTCACAGGGGGGGGCTACACCTTC,CASRLTGGGYTF